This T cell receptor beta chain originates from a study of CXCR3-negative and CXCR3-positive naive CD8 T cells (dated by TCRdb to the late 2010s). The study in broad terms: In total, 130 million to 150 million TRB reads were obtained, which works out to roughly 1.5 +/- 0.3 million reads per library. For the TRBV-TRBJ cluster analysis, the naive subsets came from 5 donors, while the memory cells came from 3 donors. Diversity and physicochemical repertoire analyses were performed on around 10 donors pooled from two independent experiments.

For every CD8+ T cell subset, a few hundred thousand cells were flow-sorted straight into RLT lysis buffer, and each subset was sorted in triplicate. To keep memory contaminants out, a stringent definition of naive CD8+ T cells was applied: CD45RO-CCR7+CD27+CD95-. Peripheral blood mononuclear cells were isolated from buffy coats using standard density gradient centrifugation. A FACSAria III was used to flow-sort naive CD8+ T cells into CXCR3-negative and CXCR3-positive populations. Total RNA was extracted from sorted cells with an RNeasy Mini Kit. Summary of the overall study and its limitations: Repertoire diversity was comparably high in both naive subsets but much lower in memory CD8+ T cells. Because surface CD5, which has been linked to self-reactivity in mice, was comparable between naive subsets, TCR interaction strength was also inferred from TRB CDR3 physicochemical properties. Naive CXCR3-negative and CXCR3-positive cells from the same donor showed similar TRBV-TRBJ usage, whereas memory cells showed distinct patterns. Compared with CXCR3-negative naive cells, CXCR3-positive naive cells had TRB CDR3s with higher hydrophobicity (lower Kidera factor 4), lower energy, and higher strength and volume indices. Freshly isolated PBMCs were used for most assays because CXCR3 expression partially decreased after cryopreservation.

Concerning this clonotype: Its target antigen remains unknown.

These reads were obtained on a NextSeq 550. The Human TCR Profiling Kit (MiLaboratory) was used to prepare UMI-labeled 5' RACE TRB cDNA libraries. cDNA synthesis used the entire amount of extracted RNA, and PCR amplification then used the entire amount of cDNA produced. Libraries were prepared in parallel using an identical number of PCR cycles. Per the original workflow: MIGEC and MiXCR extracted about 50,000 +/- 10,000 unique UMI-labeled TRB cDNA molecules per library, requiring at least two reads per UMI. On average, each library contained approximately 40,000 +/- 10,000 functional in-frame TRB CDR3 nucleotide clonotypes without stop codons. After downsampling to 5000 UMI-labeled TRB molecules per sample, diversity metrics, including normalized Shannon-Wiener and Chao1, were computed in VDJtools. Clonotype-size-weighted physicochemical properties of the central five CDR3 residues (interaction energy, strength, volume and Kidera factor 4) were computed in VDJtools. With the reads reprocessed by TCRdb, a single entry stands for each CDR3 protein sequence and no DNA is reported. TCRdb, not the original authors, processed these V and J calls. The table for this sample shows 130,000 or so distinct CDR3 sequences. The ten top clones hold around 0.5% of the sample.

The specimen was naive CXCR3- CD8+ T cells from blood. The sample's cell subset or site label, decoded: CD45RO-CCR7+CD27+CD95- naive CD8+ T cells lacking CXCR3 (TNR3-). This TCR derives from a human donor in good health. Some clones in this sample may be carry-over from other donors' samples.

For the CDR3, the sequence is CATAPAGPHSYEQYF. This sequence uses TRBV12-3 or TRBV12-4 and TRBJ2-7; checking the TCRdb D call of TRBD2 is not possible without DNA. The CDR3 numbers 15 residues from cysteine through phenylalanine. Nucleotide data are not available.